This T cell receptor beta chain was sequenced in a study of CD4 T cells in relation to SARS-CoV-2 and coronaviruses (dated by TCRdb to the early 2020s). Describing the broader study: In the ViraFEST assay, PBMCs were grown with antigen for 10 to 11 days, and TCR beta CDR3s were then sequenced to identify antigen-specific clonal expansions. The negative reference condition was either a culture with an HIV-1 Nef peptide pool or a culture with no peptide. HLA restriction was mapped for shared crossreactive spike epitopes using patient-derived lymphoblastoid cell lines. At the level of individual TCR clonotypes, the study evaluated whether memory CD4+ T cells crossreact between the spike proteins of SARS-CoV-2 and those of common cold coronaviruses. The Adaptive Biotechnologies TCR-sequencing kit was used to sequence samples from a few pre-COVID donors and the naive versus memory experiments, whereas other data were Illumina-based. A different, Illumina-based TCR-beta assay was used to sequence expansion assays from other donors in the study.

CD4+ T cells from unexposed donors were collected before the COVID-19 pandemic (2011-2018). Following 10 days of culture, the EasySep CD4+ T cell isolation kit was used to isolate CD4+ T cells. As cell number allowed, CD4+ T cells from unexposed donors were tested for reactivity to SARS-CoV-2 S and N and to four common cold coronavirus spike pools. PBMCs were cultured at a few million per well in IMDM supplemented with around 5.1% human AB serum and about 9 IU/ml IL-2. Half of the culture medium was replaced with fresh IL-2-containing medium on days 3 and 7. In general, every peptide culture condition was set up in three replicate wells. Leukapheresis product for the unexposed donors was purchased commercially. PBMCs were isolated from leukapheresis product or whole blood by Ficoll-Paque PLUS gradient centrifugation. PBMCs were either used fresh in the expansion assay or cryopreserved at -140 degrees C. The QIAamp Micro DNA Kit was used to extract genomic DNA from the CD4+ T cells.

To note about this clone: What antigen it recognizes has not been identified. The record has no base qualities; no much larger clone is one base away.

CDR1 and CDR2 are drawn from the germline V gene (reference sequence): LNHNV, YYDKDF. There are 13 amino acids in the CDR3, from cysteine to phenylalanine inclusive. Just CDR3 DNA is preserved here, 39 bases in frame from base 1. V and J are truncated by 5 bases and 4 bases respectively, leaving an intervening sequence of 12 bases. The method behind the library was the immunoSEQ multiplex PCR assay. For the original study's pipeline: During preprocessing, nonproductive sequences were discarded, as were any CDR3s that did not begin with C, did not end with F or W, or were shorter than 7 amino acids. The MANAFEST web app identified antigen-specific clonotypes based on expansion compared with the reference and other culture wells. A clone was considered positive if significant expansion relative to the reference culture was observed in 2 of 3 replicate wells at an FDR below 0.05. A further requirement for positive clones was significant expansion compared with all other tandem wells, along with an odds ratio above 5. After three terminal residues were trimmed from each end, CDR3 homology was quantified as pairwise Levenshtein distance using the stringdist R package. TCRdb provides this immuneACCESS table in a form limited to in-frame rearrangements. Some clones are lacking; in checked studies, under half of them reflect an unresolved V gene, and why the rest are absent is not known. The V and J calls and the clone size are those of that table, but D and trimming were determined from the DNA. Present in this sample are nearly 30,000 clones, around three quarters of which were seen just once. Approximately 14% of the sample goes to the ten largest clones.

The paper's findings and limits, for the study overall: No donor contributed both pre-pandemic and post-infection samples, which limited tracing the source of pre-existing responses. Approximately 61% of donors had memory CD4+ clonotypes that crossrecognized SARS-CoV-2 and at least one common cold coronavirus spike. The study was constrained by small numbers of patients and of tested TCRs. Compared with monoreactive clones, crossreactive clones had significantly weaker SARS-CoV-2-driven expansion, a result consistent with antigenic imprinting. Because the crossreactivity analysis focused on spike protein, crossreactivity against other viral proteins was not assessed.

The V and J segments used are TRBV15 and TRBJ2-7; confidence is insufficient to name the D gene. The sequence derives from a human donor in good health. The sequencing input was CD4+ T cells from PBMCs, cultured in vitro. The CDR3 protein: CATSPAGKYEQYF. The sequenced DNA is TGTGCCACCAGCCCGGCCGGCAAATACGAGCAGTACTTC.